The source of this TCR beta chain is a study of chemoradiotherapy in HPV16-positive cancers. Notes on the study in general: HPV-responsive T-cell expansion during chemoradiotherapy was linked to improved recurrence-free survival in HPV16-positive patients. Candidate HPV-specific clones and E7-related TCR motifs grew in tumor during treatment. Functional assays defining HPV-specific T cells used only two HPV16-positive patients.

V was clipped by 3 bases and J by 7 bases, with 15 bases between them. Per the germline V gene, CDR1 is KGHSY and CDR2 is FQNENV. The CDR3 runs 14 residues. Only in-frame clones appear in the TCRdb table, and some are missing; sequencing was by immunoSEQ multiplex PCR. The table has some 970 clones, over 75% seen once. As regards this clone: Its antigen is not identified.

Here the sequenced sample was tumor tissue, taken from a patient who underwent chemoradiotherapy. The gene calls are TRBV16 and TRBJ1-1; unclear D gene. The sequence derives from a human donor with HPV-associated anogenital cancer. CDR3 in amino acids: CASSQGANTDEAFF. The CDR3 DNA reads TGTGCCAGCAGCCAGGGAGCTAACACTGATGAAGCTTTCTTT.